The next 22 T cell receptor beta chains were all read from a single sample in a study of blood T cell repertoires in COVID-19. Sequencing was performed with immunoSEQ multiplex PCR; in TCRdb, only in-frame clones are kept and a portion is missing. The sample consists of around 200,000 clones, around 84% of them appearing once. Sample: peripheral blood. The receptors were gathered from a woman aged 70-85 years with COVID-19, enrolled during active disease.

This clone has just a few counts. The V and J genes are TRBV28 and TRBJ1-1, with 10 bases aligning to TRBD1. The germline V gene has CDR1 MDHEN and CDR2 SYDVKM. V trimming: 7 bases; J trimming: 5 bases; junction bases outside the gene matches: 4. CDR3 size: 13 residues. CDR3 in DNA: TGTGCCAGCACCGGGACAGGGGAAACTGAAGCTTTCTTT. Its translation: CASTGTGETEAFF.

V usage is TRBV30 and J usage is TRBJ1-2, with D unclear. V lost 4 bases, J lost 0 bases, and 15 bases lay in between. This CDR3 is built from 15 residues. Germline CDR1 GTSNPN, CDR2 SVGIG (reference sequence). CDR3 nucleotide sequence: TGTGCCTGGATTATAAGCGCCAGAGCTAACTATGGCTACACCTTC. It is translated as CAWIISARANYGYTF.

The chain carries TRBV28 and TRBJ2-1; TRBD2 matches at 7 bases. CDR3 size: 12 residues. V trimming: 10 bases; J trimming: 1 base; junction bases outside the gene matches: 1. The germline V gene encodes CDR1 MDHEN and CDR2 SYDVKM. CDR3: CAIGGSYNEQFF. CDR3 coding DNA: TGTGCCATCGGGGGGTCCTACAATGAGCAGTTCTTC.

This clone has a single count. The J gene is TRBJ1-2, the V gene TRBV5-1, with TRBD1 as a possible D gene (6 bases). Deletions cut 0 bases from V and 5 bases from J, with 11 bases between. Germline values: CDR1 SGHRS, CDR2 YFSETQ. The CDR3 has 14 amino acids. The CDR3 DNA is TGCGCCAGCAGCTTGGAAGGGGGTGGGTATGGCTACACCTTC. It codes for CASSLEGGGYGYTF.

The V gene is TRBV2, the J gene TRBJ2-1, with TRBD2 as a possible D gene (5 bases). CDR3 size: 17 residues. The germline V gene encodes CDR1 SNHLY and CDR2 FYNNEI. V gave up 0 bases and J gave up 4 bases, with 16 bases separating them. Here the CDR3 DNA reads TGTGCCAGCAGTGAAGCGCCGAGACTACTCGGTTACAATGAGCAGTTCTTC. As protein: CASSEAPRLLGYNEQFF. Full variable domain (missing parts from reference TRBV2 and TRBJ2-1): EPEVTQTPSHQVTQMGQEVILRCVPISNHLYFYWYRQILGQKVEFLVSFYNNEISEKSEIFDDQFSVERPDGSNFTLKIRSTKLEDSAMYFCASSEAPRLLGYNEQFFGPGTRLTVL.

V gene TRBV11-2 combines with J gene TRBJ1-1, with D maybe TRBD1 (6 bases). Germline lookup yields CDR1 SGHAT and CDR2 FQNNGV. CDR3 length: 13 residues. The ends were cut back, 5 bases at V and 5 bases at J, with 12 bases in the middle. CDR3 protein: CASSVGTRTEAFF. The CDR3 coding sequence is TGTGCCAGCAGCGTCGGGACACGGACTGAAGCTTTCTTT.

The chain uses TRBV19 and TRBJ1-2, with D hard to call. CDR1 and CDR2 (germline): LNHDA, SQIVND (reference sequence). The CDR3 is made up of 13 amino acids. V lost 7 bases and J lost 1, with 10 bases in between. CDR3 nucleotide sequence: TGTGCCAGTACTCACGGAGATAACTATGGCTACACCTTC. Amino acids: CASTHGDNYGYTF.

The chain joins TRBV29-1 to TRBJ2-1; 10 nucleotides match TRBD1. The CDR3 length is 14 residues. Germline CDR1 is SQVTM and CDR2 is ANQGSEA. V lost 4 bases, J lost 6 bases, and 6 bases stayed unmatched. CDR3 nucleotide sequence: TGCAGCGTTGTCGGGACAGGGGTCTCCAATGAGCAGTTCTTC. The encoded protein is CSVVGTGVSNEQFF.

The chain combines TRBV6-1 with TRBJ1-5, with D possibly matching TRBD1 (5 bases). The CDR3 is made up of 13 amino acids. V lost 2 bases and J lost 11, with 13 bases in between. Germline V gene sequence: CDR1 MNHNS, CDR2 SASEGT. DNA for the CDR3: TGTGCCAGCAGTGAACGACGACAGTTAGCCCAGCATTTT. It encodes CASSERRQLAQHF.

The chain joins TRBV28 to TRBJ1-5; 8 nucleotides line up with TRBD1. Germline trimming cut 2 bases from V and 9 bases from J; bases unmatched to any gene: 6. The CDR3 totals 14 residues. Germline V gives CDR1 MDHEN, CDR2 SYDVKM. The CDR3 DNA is TGTGCCAGCAGTTTAGACAGGGGCCTGGGGCCCCAGCATTTT. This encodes CASSLDRGLGPQHF.

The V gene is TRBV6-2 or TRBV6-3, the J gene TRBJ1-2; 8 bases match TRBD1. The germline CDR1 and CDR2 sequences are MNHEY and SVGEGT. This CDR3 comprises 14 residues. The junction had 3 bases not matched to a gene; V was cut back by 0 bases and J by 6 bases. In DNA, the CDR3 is TGTGCCAGCAGTTACTCCGACAGGGGAAATGGCTACACCTTC. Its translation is CASSYSDRGNGYTF.

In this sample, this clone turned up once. In DNA form, the CDR3 reads TGTGCCAGCAGAAAGTGGACAGGGGGCGGTACGCAGTATTTT. This gives the protein CASRKWTGGGTQYF. This rearrangement joins TRBV6-5 to TRBJ2-3; 11 bases fit TRBD1. With V trimmed by 6 bases and J by 8 bases, 7 bases remained unmatched. The CDR3 is made up of 14 amino acids. The V gene's germline CDR1 is MNHEY and CDR2 SVGAGI.

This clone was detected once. CDR3: CASSPPGNLKYEQYF. CDR3 coding DNA: TGTGCCAGCAGCCCCCCCGGGAACCTAAAATACGAGCAGTACTTC. V usage is TRBV7-2 and J usage is TRBJ2-7, with D perhaps TRBD2 (5 bases). Germline loops: CDR1 SGHTA, CDR2 FQGNSA. The CDR3 length is 15 residues. V was cut by 5 bases and J by 4 bases, with 18 bases left in between.

The CDR3 DNA follows: TGTGCCAGTAGTGCCCAGAAGTATGGCTACACCTTC. It encodes CASSAQKYGYTF. The chain links TRBV19 to TRBJ1-2; D remains ambiguous. Germline V lookup: CDR1 LNHDA, CDR2 SQIVND (reference sequence). The CDR3 sequence is 12 residues long. Trimming cost V 5 bases and J 5 bases, with 9 bases left between them. The full variable domain, with the rest looked up from reference TRBV19 and TRBJ1-2, is DGGITQSPKYLFRKEGQNVTLSCEQNLNHDAMYWYRQDPGQGLRLIYYSQIVNDFQKGDIAEGYSVSREKKESFPLTVTSAQKNPTAFYLCASSAQKYGYTFGSGTRLTVV.

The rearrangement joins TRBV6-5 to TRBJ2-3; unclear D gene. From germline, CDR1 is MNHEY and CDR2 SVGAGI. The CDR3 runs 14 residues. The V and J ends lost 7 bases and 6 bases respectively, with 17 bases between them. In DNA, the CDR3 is TGTGCCAGCAACCCCAGTAAGCAGAGGGATACGCAGTATTTT. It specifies CASNPSKQRDTQYF.

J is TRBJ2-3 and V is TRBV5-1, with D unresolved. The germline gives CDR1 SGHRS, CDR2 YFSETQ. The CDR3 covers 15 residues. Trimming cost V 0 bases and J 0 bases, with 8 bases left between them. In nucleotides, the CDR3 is TGCGCCAGCAGCTTGGGTGAAGCTAGCACAGATACGCAGTATTTT. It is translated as CASSLGEASTDTQYF.

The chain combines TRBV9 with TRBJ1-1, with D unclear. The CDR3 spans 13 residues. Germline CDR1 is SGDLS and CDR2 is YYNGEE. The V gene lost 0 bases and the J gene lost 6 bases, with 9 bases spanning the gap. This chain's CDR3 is CASSVGEGAEAFF. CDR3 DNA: TGTGCCAGCAGCGTAGGGGAGGGAGCTGAAGCTTTCTTT.

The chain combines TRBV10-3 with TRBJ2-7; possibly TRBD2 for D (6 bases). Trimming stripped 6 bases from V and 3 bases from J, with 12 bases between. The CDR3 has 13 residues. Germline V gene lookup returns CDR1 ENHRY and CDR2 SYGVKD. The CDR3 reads CAIRGGSGYEQYF. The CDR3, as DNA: TGTGCCATCAGGGGGGGTTCAGGCTACGAGCAGTACTTC.

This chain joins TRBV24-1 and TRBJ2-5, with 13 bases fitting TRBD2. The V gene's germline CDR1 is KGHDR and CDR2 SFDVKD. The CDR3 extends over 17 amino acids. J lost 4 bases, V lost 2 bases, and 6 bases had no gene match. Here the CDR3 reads CATSDSGTSGDPETQYF. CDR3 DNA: TGTGCCACCAGTGATTCGGGGACTAGCGGGGACCCAGAGACCCAGTACTTC.

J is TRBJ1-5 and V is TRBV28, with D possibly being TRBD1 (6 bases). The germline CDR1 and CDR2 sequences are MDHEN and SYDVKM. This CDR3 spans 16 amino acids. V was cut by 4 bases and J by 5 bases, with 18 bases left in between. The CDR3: CASSSPRQAGDQPQHF. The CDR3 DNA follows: TGTGCCAGCAGTTCGCCCCGACAGGCCGGTGATCAGCCCCAGCATTTT.

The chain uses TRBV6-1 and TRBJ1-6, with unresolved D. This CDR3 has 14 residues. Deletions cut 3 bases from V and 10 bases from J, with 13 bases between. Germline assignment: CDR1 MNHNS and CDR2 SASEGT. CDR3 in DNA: TGTGCCAGCAGTGAGGCTTTCAGGTTGTCACCCCTCCACTTT. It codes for CASSEAFRLSPLHF.

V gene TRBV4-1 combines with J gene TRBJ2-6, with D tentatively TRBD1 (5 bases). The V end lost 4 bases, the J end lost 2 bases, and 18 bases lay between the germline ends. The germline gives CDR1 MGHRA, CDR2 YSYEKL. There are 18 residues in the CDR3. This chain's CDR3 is CASSPSDLGVAGANVLTF. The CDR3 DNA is TGCGCCAGCAGCCCGAGTGACTTAGGGGTTGCTGGGGCCAACGTCCTGACTTTC.